These 27 T cell receptor beta chains were sequenced from one sample in a study of low-dose radiotherapy and immunotherapy resistance in tumors. Primers targeting TRAV and TRBV primed first-strand cDNA, covering alpha and beta chains. A roughly 20-cycle PCR with a constant-region primer and V-primer adapter amplified TCRs. MiXCR was run by TCRdb on the reads, yielding one entry per CDR3 protein. The sample includes over 9,000 distinct CDR3 sequences, about 41% of them seen just once. Receptors were obtained from a human donor with advanced metastatic prostate, ovarian, gallbladder or colorectal cancer (not recorded which). This table probably holds off-target reads from a library built for another chain.

This sequence joins TRBV6-1 and TRBJ2-5, with 9 positions matching TRBD1. Germline V gene lookup returns CDR1 MNHNS and CDR2 SASEGT. The length of the CDR3 is 16 residues. The V segment lost 5 bases and the J segment 5 bases; nucleotides outside the gene matches: 12. DNA for the CDR3: TGTGCCAGCAGTTACATGGACAGGGGAGGGGTGGAGACCCAGTACTTC. Its translation is CASSYMDRGGVETQYF.

This clonotype was found a few times. The rearrangement uses TRBV10-3 and TRBJ2-7; no clear D gene. Trimming cost V 0 bases and J 7 bases, with 7 bases left between them. The CDR3 is 12 amino acids. Per the germline V gene, CDR1 is ENHRY and CDR2 is SYGVKD. The CDR3 bases are TGTGCCATCAGTGAGTCGAGAGTTGAGCAGTACTTC. Translated, it gives CAISESRVEQYF.

This clonotype was observed a few times. This chain uses TRBV7-9 with TRBJ2-2; maybe TRBD2 (7 bases). Trimming left V 4 bases short and J 4 bases short, with 13 bases between. Per the germline V gene, CDR1 is SEHNR and CDR2 is FQNEAQ (reference sequence). The CDR3 sequence is 15 residues long. The DNA of the CDR3 is TGTGCCAGCAGCTCGGGCGGGGGCGGCACCGGGGAGCTGTTTTTT. It codes for CASSSGGGGTGELFF.

For this clonotype: Germline is not matched at one junction end, which may reflect a read error. V usage is TRBV5-3 and J usage is TRBJ2-7; TRBD1 aligns across 7 bases. TRBV5-3 carries the ORF label, with uncertain function. The CDR3 totals 13 residues. CDR3 protein: CASSFGQAYEQYF. In DNA form, the CDR3 reads TGTGCCAGCAGCTTTGGACAGGCCTACGAGCAGTACTTC.

This sequence joins TRBV6-6 and TRBJ1-5, with 8 bases matching TRBD1. The CDR3 length is 14 residues. Germline V gene lookup returns CDR1 MNHNY and CDR2 SVGAGI (reference sequence). The trim removed 5 bases at V and 6 bases at J, leaving 6 bases unmatched. CDR3 bases: TGTGCCAGCAGTGCGGACAGGGATGGTCAGCCCCAGCATTTT. It encodes CASSADRDGQPQHF.

The J gene is TRBJ2-2, the V gene TRBV12-3 or TRBV12-4; 8 nucleotides align to TRBD1. CDR3 length: 14 residues. The ends lost 8 bases at V and 5 bases at J; junction bases unmatched: 7. The CDR3 DNA sequence: TGTGCCAGCGAGCACAGGGGGTTAACCGGGGAGCTGTTTTTT. Translation: CASEHRGLTGELFF.

V is TRBV7-2 and J is TRBJ2-3, with no clear D. V lost 4 bases and J 6 bases, leaving 8 bases between the germline ends. Looked up from germline, CDR1 is SGHTA and CDR2 is FQGNSA. The CDR3 covers 12 residues. The CDR3 is CASSSTGDTQYF. CDR3 nucleotide sequence: TGTGCCAGCAGCTCCACTGGCGATACGCAGTATTTT.

This clonotype was detected only a few times. V usage is TRBV12-3 or TRBV12-4 and J usage is TRBJ2-1; TRBD2 matches at 9 bases. The V segment lost 8 bases and the J segment 5 bases; nucleotides outside the gene matches: 7. This CDR3 is built from 14 residues. The CDR3 region has the DNA TGTGCCAGCGCAGGACTAGCGAGGGACAATGAGCAGTTCTTC. Translated, it gives CASAGLARDNEQFF.

This clonotype was seen only a few times. The genes are TRBV19 and TRBJ1-2; unclear D gene. This CDR3 has 12 amino acids. Trimming shortened V by 9 bases and J by 0 bases, and 8 bases separated the two germline ends. Germline CDR1 LNHDA, CDR2 SQIVND (reference sequence). CDR3 residues: CASADPNYGYTF. CDR3 in DNA: TGTGCCAGCGCCGATCCTAACTATGGCTACACCTTC.

The chain carries TRBV9 and TRBJ2-3, with D unclear. CDR1 and CDR2 (germline): SGDLS, YYNGEE. V gave up 0 bases and J gave up 0 bases, with 5 bases separating them. CDR3 length: 14 residues. The CDR3 bases are TGTGCCAGCAGCGTAGAGGAAAGCACAGATACGCAGTATTTT. It codes for CASSVEESTDTQYF.

By sample fraction, this clonotype is medium-sized. The chain recombines TRBV29-1 with TRBJ2-7; 14 bases line up with TRBD2. CDR3 size: 13 residues. Per the germline V gene, CDR1 is SQVTM and CDR2 is ANQGSEA. V gave up 4 bases and J gave up 6 bases; unmatched junction bases: 2. The CDR3 protein is CSVAGLAGAEQYF. Here the CDR3 DNA reads TGCAGCGTTGCGGGACTAGCGGGAGCCGAGCAGTACTTC.

V is TRBV6-2 or TRBV6-3 and J is TRBJ1-2; 9 bases map to TRBD1. Germline CDR1 is MNHEY and CDR2 is SVGEGT. This CDR3 has 15 amino acids. The V segment lost 6 bases and the J segment 6 bases; nucleotides outside the gene matches: 11. CDR3 in amino acids: CASSETTGGGDGYTF. CDR3 nucleotides: TGTGCCAGCAGCGAAACCACAGGGGGCGGAGATGGCTACACCTTC.

A few counts support this clonotype. The rearrangement joins TRBV10-3 to TRBJ2-7; no clear D gene. Looked up from germline, CDR1 is ENHRY and CDR2 is SYGVKD. The CDR3 contains 15 residues. Trimming removed 6 bases from V and 0 bases from J, with 15 bases in between. In DNA form, the CDR3 reads TGTGCCATCAGACGAGCTGACCGGAGCTCCTACGAGCAGTACTTC. Residues: CAIRRADRSSYEQYF.

V usage is TRBV3-1 and J usage is TRBJ1-1; D might be TRBD1 (6 bases). The germline V and J ends were trimmed by 2 bases and 0 bases, with 10 bases remaining between them. The CDR3 totals 15 residues. In germline, CDR1 is LGHDT, CDR2 YNNKEL (reference sequence). In nucleotides, the CDR3 is TGTGCCAGCAGCCAACTGCAGGGGATGAACACTGAAGCTTTCTTT. It is translated as CASSQLQGMNTEAFF.

CDR3 sequence (DNA): TGCGCCAGCAGCTTGGGACAGGCGAGCAATGAGCAGTTCTTC. Its translation: CASSLGQASNEQFF. The J gene is TRBJ2-1, the V gene TRBV5-1, with D perhaps TRBD1 (6 bases). CDR1 and CDR2 from the germline V gene are SGHRS and YFSETQ. The germline V and J ends were trimmed by 0 bases and 6 bases, with 10 bases remaining between them. The CDR3 is 14 amino acids.

This clonotype is medium-sized within its sample. The CDR3 region is CASSSREDKETQYF. In DNA, the CDR3 is TGTGCCAGCAGTTCCCGGGAAGATAAAGAGACCCAGTACTTC. V and J are TRBV5-4 and TRBJ2-5, with D possibly matching TRBD2 (5 bases). The CDR3 has 14 amino acids. Deletions cut 5 bases from V and 3 bases from J, with 14 bases between. Germline CDR1 SGHNT, CDR2 YYREEE (reference sequence). Complete variable domain (other parts from reference TRBV5-4 and TRBJ2-5): ETGVTQSPTHLIKTRGQQVTLRCSSQSGHNTVSWYQQALGQGPQFIFQYYREEENGRGNFPPRFSGLQFPNYSSELNVNALELDDSALYLCASSSREDKETQYFGPGTRLLVL.

This clonotype was detected only a few times. The chain joins TRBV6-1 to TRBJ2-7, with D perhaps TRBD1 (6 bases). CDR3 length: 14 residues. CDR1 is MNHNS, CDR2 SASEGT, per germline. V was clipped by 2 bases and J by 0 bases, with 8 bases between them. The CDR3 is CASSERGISYEQYF. CDR3 sequence (DNA): TGTGCCAGCAGTGAAAGGGGGATCTCCTACGAGCAGTACTTC.

The chain couples TRBV27 to TRBJ2-6; 7 bases align to TRBD2. Germline CDR1 MNHEY, CDR2 SMNVEV (reference sequence). V shed 7 bases and J 3 bases; nucleotides not matched to a gene: 12. CDR3 length: 17 amino acids. The CDR3 sequence is CASTLFSGEGGANVLTF. CDR3 DNA: TGTGCCAGCACCCTTTTTTCGGGGGAGGGTGGGGCCAACGTCCTGACTTTC.

The V call is TRBV11-1, the J call TRBJ2-3; D ambiguous. This CDR3 is 11 amino acids long. Trimming removed 2 bases from V and 6 bases from J, with 3 bases in between. The germline V gene has CDR1 SGHAT and CDR2 FQDESV (reference sequence). The chain's CDR3 is CASSLRDTQYF. CDR3 nucleotides: TGTGCCAGCAGCTTACGCGATACGCAGTATTTT.

This clonotype is medium-sized (0.01 to 0.1%) in the sample. J is TRBJ1-3 and V is TRBV6-1; D might be TRBD1 (5 bases). CDR1 MNHNS and CDR2 SASEGT come from the germline V gene. The CDR3 consists of 15 residues. V lost 0 bases and J lost 3, with 9 bases in between. For the CDR3, the DNA is TGTGCCAGCAGTGAAGCAGAGGGGCATGGAAACACCATATATTTT. Translation: CASSEAEGHGNTIYF.

This clonotype was recorded only once. The V and J genes are TRBV5-5 and TRBJ1-2, with D possibly being TRBD1 (6 bases). V shed 4 bases and J shed 4 bases, with 11 bases lying between them. The CDR3 is 13 amino acids. Germline V gene sequence: CDR1 SGHKS, CDR2 YYEKEE (reference sequence). For the CDR3, the DNA is TGTGCCAGCAGCCCCACAGGGACCTATGGCTACACCTTC. As protein: CASSPTGTYGYTF.

Sample share makes this clonotype medium-sized. The chain uses TRBV6-5 and TRBJ2-7; TRBD2 aligns across 9 bases. V shed 5 bases and J 6 bases; nucleotides not matched to a gene: 17. Germline V gives CDR1 MNHEY, CDR2 SVGAGI. The length of the CDR3 is 17 residues. The DNA of the CDR3 is TGTGCCAGCAGTCGCACAGCGAGGACTAGCGTTGGGGGCGAGCAGTACTTC. Protein sequence: CASSRTARTSVGGEQYF.

The table lists this clonotype with a few counts. The V call is TRBV29-1, the J call TRBJ2-1, with 8 bases aligning to TRBD1. In germline, CDR1 is SQVTM, CDR2 ANQGSEA. CDR3 length: 14 amino acids. The V gene end was trimmed by 6 bases and the J gene end by 7 bases; junction bases not matched to a gene: 11. CDR3 loop: CSVRVTGALNEQFF. As DNA, the CDR3 is TGCAGCGTGAGGGTGACAGGGGCCCTAAATGAGCAGTTCTTC.

This clonotype was seen only a few times. The genes are TRBV29-1 and TRBJ2-1; D remains unclear. The CDR3 sequence is 11 residues long. V lost 4 bases to trimming and J lost 6 bases, with 7 bases between them. Looked up from germline, CDR1 is SQVTM and CDR2 is ANQGSEA. The DNA for the CDR3 is TGCAGCGTTGGCCAGATCAATGAGCAGTTCTTC. It codes for CSVGQINEQFF.

This clonotype was detected only a few times. The chain has TRBV19 and TRBJ2-5; 12 nucleotides align to TRBD2. Germline-derived CDR1 and CDR2 are LNHDA and SQIVND (reference sequence). V dropped 6 bases and J dropped 5; count of bases not matched to a gene: 7. This CDR3 is 15 amino acids long. CDR3 loop: CASSLTSGSYETQYF. CDR3 in DNA: TGTGCCAGTAGCCTGACTAGCGGGAGTTATGAGACCCAGTACTTC.

This clonotype came up a few times. This rearrangement joins TRBV28 to TRBJ2-7, with D possibly being TRBD2 (5 bases). This CDR3 has 15 residues. Looked up from germline, CDR1 is MDHEN and CDR2 is SYDVKM. Trimming took 10 bases from V and 3 from J, leaving 22 bases between them. The CDR3 DNA follows: TGTGCCATCCGGACGGGCGGGCCCTCGGGCTACGAGCAGTACTTC. Translated, it gives CAIRTGGPSGYEQYF.

V gene TRBV29-1 combines with J gene TRBJ2-7, with D perhaps TRBD1 (5 bases). Germline lookup yields CDR1 SQVTM and CDR2 ANQGSEA. The V end lost 6 bases, the J end lost 5 bases, and 20 bases lay between the germline ends. The CDR3 is 14 residues long. The CDR3 coding sequence is TGCAGCGTAGATGCTCTCGGCAGGGCGGACGAGCAGTACTTC. Translating gives CSVDALGRADEQYF.